This T cell receptor (beta chain) was captured in a study of human T cells and chemical hapten exposure. General study results and limits: Sensitizing with DPC caused no change in TCRs above 1 in 1000 frequency.

What the library attached to individual cDNA molecules were unique molecular identifiers. From the RACE reads, TCRdb called clonotypes with MiXCR, one entry per CDR3 protein. Among 80,000 to 100,000 distinct CDR3 sequences, about 8.6% were seen once, and the ten largest hold about 3.1%. This clonotype has ten or more counts. What it binds is not known. Sample time point: healthy volunteer bleed at 2 weeks. Whole blood, unfractionated, served as the material for total RNA extraction. The CDR3 consists of 16 residues. V shed 4 bases and J shed 9 bases, with 23 bases lying between them. The V gene's germline CDR1 is SEHNR and CDR2 FQNEAQ (reference sequence).

The sample consisted of whole blood. The chain employs TRBV7-9 and TRBJ2-3, with D tentatively TRBD2 (6 bases). The clonotype originates from a female donor in good health. Some clones in this sample may be carry-over from other donors' samples. This CDR3 is CASSSLAGLHFRTQYF. CDR3 bases: TGTGCCAGCAGCTCCCTAGCAGGACTACATTTTAGGACGCAGTATTTT.